The text below deals with one T cell receptor beta chain. Its specificity is unknown. In germline, CDR1 is SEHNR, CDR2 FQNEAQ (reference sequence). The CDR3 is 15 residues long. V gave up 10 bases and J gave up 1 base, with 19 bases separating them. The time point denotes: persistent/refractory GD, antithyroid drugs over 5 years with positive TRAb. After RNA was extracted from PBMCs, the TCR library was made from it. Building the TCR beta libraries relied on iRepertoire HTBI primers, and CDR3 regions underwent Arm-PCR. Per the authors' pipeline: Identified across the samples were 62 TRBV segments and 14 TRBJ segments. TCRdb redid the calling of the multiplex PCR reads with MiXCR, one entry per CDR3 protein. The V and J calls and clone size are TCRdb's, not the authors'. The data show fewer than 550,000 distinct CDR3 sequences, 20% to 25% seen once. This sample is part of a study of regulatory T cells in long-lasting Graves disease.

Points from the study as a whole: Sampling was limited to peripheral blood rather than thyroid tissue. Newly diagnosed Graves' patients had higher TCR diversity than persistent ones.

The chain recombines TRBV7-9 with TRBJ2-5, with D possibly being TRBD1 or TRBD2 (5 bases each). This specimen consisted of peripheral blood mononuclear cells (PBMCs), obtained when the disease was refractory, from a patient treated with antithyroid drugs. The receptor was derived from a female donor with Graves disease. CDR3 loop: CATTPRDRPQETQYF. The CDR3, as DNA: TGTGCCACGACCCCCCGGGACCGGCCCCAAGAGACCCAGTACTTC. The entire variable domain, with the rest obtained from reference TRBV7-9 and TRBJ2-5, is as follows: DTGVSQNPRHKITKRGQNVTFRCDPISEHNRLYWYRQTLGQGPEFLTYFQNEAQLEKSRLLSDRFSAERPKGSFSTLEIQRTEQGDSAMYLCATTPRDRPQETQYFGPGTRLLVL.